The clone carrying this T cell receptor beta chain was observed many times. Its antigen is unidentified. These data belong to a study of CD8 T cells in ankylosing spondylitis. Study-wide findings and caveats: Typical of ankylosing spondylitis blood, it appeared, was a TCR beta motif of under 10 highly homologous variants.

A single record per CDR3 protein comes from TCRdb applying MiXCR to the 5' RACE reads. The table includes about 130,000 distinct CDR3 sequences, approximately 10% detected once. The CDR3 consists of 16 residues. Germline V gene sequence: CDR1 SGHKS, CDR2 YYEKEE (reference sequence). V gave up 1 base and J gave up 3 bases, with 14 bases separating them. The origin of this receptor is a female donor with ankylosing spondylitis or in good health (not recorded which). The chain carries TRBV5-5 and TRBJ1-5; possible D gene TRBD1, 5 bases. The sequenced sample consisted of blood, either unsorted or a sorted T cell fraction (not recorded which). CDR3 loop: CASSLWSGRYNQPQHF. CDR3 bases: TGTGCCAGCAGCTTGTGGTCGGGGCGATACAATCAGCCCCAGCATTTT.